These 10 T cell receptor beta chains were all obtained from the same sample, sequenced in a study of T cells in Graves' hyperthyroidism and ophthalmopathy. Amplification of TCR beta CDR3 regions was performed using RNA transcripts as template. Initially, a first-round RT-PCR of the TCR CDR3 employed the HTBI primer set. TCRdb ran MiXCR on the multiplex PCR reads and lists one entry per CDR3 protein. The data hold approximately 610,000 distinct CDR3 sequences, with roughly 14% observed a single time. Sequencing input: blood. Every receptor here comes from a woman between 35 and 50 years old with Graves' ophthalmopathy.

This chain joins TRBV6-2 or TRBV6-3 and TRBJ2-2, with 12 bases lining up with TRBD2. CDR3 length: 18 amino acids. V lost 0 bases, J lost 10 bases, and 12 bases stayed unmatched. Germline V CDR1 and CDR2: MNHEY, SVGEGT. CDR3 protein: CASSYSRRASGRAEELFF. The CDR3 nucleotides read TGTGCCAGCAGTTACTCGAGACGGGCTAGCGGGAGGGCCGAGGAGCTGTTTTTT.

This clonotype was detected ten times or more. The chain uses TRBV18 and TRBJ2-5; 8 nucleotides match TRBD1. The CDR3 spans 14 residues. V lost 8 bases and J lost 3; bases outside the gene matches: 8. In germline, CDR1 is KGHSH, CDR2 LQKENI. The DNA for the CDR3 is TGTGCCAGCAGTCCGCGACAGGGGAAAGAGACCCAGTACTTC. Translation: CASSPRQGKETQYF.

The sample holds many counts of this clonotype. This chain connects TRBV20-1 to TRBJ2-7, with a tentative D call TRBD2 (5 bases). The germline CDR1 and CDR2 sequences are DFQATT and SNEGSKA (reference sequence). Trimming left V 5 bases short and J 2 bases short, with 16 bases between. The CDR3 has 14 residues. The CDR3 is CSAPRAGETYEQYF. The DNA for the CDR3 is TGCAGTGCTCCCCGGGCTGGGGAGACCTACGAGCAGTACTTC.

This clonotype came up many times. The chain carries TRBV6-5 and TRBJ2-2; 9 bases are a match to TRBD2. CDR3 size: 22 residues. From germline, CDR1 is MNHEY and CDR2 SVGAGI. V shed 4 bases, J shed 4 bases, and the junction held 25 bases outside the gene matches. The CDR3: CASSSNLPTGMVAGVITGELFF. For the CDR3, the DNA is TGTGCCAGCAGTTCGAACCTCCCAACAGGGATGGTAGCGGGAGTTATCACCGGGGAGCTGTTTTTT.

This clonotype was seen a few times. J is TRBJ1-1 and V is TRBV5-4; no clear D gene. The CDR3 length is 15 residues. In germline, CDR1 is SGHNT, CDR2 YYREEE (reference sequence). Trimming took 4 bases from V and 0 from J, leaving 13 bases between them. The CDR3 is CASSPELGMNTEAFF. The CDR3 DNA reads as TGTGCCAGCAGCCCCGAGCTGGGAATGAACACTGAAGCTTTCTTT. The full variable domain, with the rest looked up from reference TRBV5-4 and TRBJ1-1, is ETGVTQSPTHLIKTRGQQVTLRCSSQSGHNTVSWYQQALGQGPQFIFQYYREEENGRGNFPPRFSGLQFPNYSSELNVNALELDDSALYLCASSPELGMNTEAFFGQGTRLTVV.

This clonotype was observed at least ten times. The chain recombines TRBV6-1 with TRBJ2-7; TRBD2 might be the D (6 bases). Trimming left V 6 bases short and J 3 bases short, with 15 bases between. The CDR3 has 14 residues. Germline loops: CDR1 MNHNS, CDR2 SASEGT. The CDR3: CASSDRGTHYEQYF. The CDR3, as DNA: TGTGCCAGCAGCGATCGAGGGACTCACTACGAGCAGTACTTC.

This clonotype was seen ten or more times. The V gene is TRBV28, the J gene TRBJ2-5; D is ambiguous. Germline CDR1 MDHEN, CDR2 SYDVKM. CDR3 length equals 15 residues. Between the trimmed V and J ends, which lost 5 bases and 2 bases, there was a span of 15 bases. The CDR3 nucleotides are TGTGCCAGCAGTACACTACCGACACTGCAAGAGACCCAGTACTTC. As protein: CASSTLPTLQETQYF.

The chain is built from TRBV6-5 and TRBJ2-5; no reliable D call. Germline V CDR1 and CDR2: MNHEY, SVGAGI. The germline V and J ends were trimmed by 2 bases and 8 bases, with 18 bases remaining between them. This CDR3 region has 15 residues. CDR3 sequence: CASSYGDGVDNTQYF. The CDR3 DNA reads TGTGCCAGCAGTTACGGCGACGGCGTGGATAATACCCAGTACTTC.

This clonotype was counted a single time. V gene TRBV2 combines with J gene TRBJ2-2; no clear D gene. CDR1 is SNHLY, CDR2 FYNNEI, per germline. Between the trimmed V and J ends, which lost 2 bases and 2 bases, there was a span of 9 bases. This CDR3 has 15 amino acids. The CDR3 region has the DNA TGTGCCAGCAGTGAAAACACAGATAACACCGGGGAGCTGTTTTTT. It encodes CASSENTDNTGELFF.

This clonotype showed up many times. The chain joins TRBV6-1 to TRBJ2-5; D not resolved. The V end was cut by 4 bases, the J end by 4 bases, with 10 bases between. Germline CDR1 MNHNS, CDR2 SASEGT. The CDR3 is 13 amino acids. The CDR3 is CASSVLVGETQYF. The CDR3 DNA follows: TGTGCCAGCAGTGTTCTGGTCGGAGAGACCCAGTACTTC.